This T cell receptor beta chain was retrieved from a study of regulatory T cells in long-lasting Graves disease. General study points: Lower TCR diversity was seen in persistent Graves' patients than in newly diagnosed ones. Favored usage of TRBV28, TRBJ1-2 and TRBJ2-5 was recorded in persistent disease. The researchers studied only peripheral blood, not thyroid tissue.

CDR3 length equals 16 residues. V was cut by 2 bases and J by 4 bases, with 17 bases left in between. The germline gives CDR1 MGHRA, CDR2 YSYEKL. The sample's time point: persistent/refractory GD, antithyroid drugs over 5 years with positive TRAb. Extracted PBMC RNA gave rise to the TCR library. Graves' disease diagnosis was established per American Thyroid Association guidelines. Sequencing libraries for TCR beta were prepared with iRepertoire HTBI primers and Arm-PCR of CDR3 regions. TCRdb reanalysed the multiplex PCR reads using MiXCR and keeps one entry per CDR3 protein. The data show around 460,000 distinct CDR3 sequences, under 25% seen once. This clonotype was detected once. Its antigen is still unknown.

The source was peripheral blood mononuclear cells (PBMCs), collected when the disease was refractory, from a patient treated with antithyroid drugs. V and J are TRBV4-1 and TRBJ2-5; D uncertain. This TCR derives from a female donor with Graves disease. The CDR3 nucleotides are TGCGCCAGCAGCCAAACGCTGGCGGTGGCTCGAGAGACCCAGTACTTC. It is translated as CASSQTLAVARETQYF.